The T cell receptor (beta chain) described here comes from a study of beta chain features in type 1 diabetes (dated by TCRdb to the late 2010s). Some background on the complete study: Mean age, gender distribution, total cell number and subset yield were not different between patients and healthy donors. Whereas all 30 or so donors provided naive and central memory subsets, regulatory and stem cell-like memory subsets were isolated from just 8 patients and roughly 8 healthy donors. A total of 100 million to 140 million sorted cells were examined across all samples, and the number of cells per subset was strongly correlated with RNA yield. The study compared the TCRB repertoires of sorted circulating CD4+ T cell subsets in recently diagnosed type 1 diabetes patients with those in matched healthy donors. Overall study outcomes, separate from this receptor: Because cDNA was sequenced instead of genomic DNA, highly expressing activated cells could be over-represented, though the groups showed no difference in activation or CD3 levels. Naive, central memory and regulatory TCRB repertoires appeared to be more alike among patients than among healthy donors. Shorter templates might have been favored by PCR, but patient and control samples were amplified and corrected together, so both groups would have been affected equally by any skew. Fewer insertions and more nucleotide deletions at VDJ recombination sites were observed in patients with type 1 diabetes, implying thymic rearrangement abnormalities. Type 1 diabetes patients showed a moderate but significant shortening of TCRB CDR3 length in all four CD4+ subsets. Because small numbers of individuals were included in the HLA sub-analyses, any influence of HLA type on TCRB rearrangement was left unresolved.

Each donor gave one peripheral blood draw, averaging roughly 100 mL, which was collected into heparinised tubes. Naive, central memory, regulatory and stem cell-like memory CD4+ T cells were sorted on a BD FACSAria II using a panel including CD45RO, CCR7, CD25, CD127, CD95 and CD27. Every sorted population had a purity above 95%. PBMCs were isolated right away by Lymphoprep density gradient centrifugation and were stained directly, without culture. To minimize batch effects, samples were stained and sorted in pairs, one healthy donor with one patient per experiment. The entire amount of isolated RNA was reverse transcribed using the High Capacity cDNA Reverse Transcription Kit, so the sequenced TCRB transcripts were expressed ones. Survey-depth immunoSEQ sequencing was performed on stem cell-like memory T cell samples, with an average of roughly 990,000 total reads per sample. Sorted cells were lysed in RLT buffer and RNA was extracted with DNase-treated RNeasy Micro or Mini kits, depending on cell number. To prevent cross-contamination, each cell subset was processed individually, whereas patient and healthy donor samples were processed jointly. Using the immunoSEQ multiplex PCR, TCRB sequences were amplified from cDNA into 87-bp fragments spanning the CDR3 region. Sequencing of the amplicons was done on the Illumina HiSeq platform. On the study's bioinformatics: Synthetic template baselines were used to correct PCR bias computationally, reads within Hamming distance 2 were collapsed together, and singletons that could not be merged were discarded. Reads were aligned against IMGT so that V, D and J genes, CDR3 length and insertions or deletions at six rearrangement sites could be assigned. Within each subset, clonotype counts were normalized to sorted cell number, after which true diversity and Gini coefficients were computed with the tcR R package. The overlap coefficient, calculated on TCRB nucleotide sequences, was used to quantify repertoire sharing. The table was pulled from immuneACCESS by TCRdb, which kept in-frame rearrangements only. Such tables lose some clones; where checked, under half of the loss comes from unresolved V genes, and the rest has no known cause. Clone size and V and J calls were adopted from that table, with D and trimming inferred from the DNA. This sample is represented by approximately 52,000 clones; about 60% of them were singletons. The ten largest account for under 0.35% of the sample.

On this clone: What this receptor recognizes is not known. No qualities accompany the bases; no much larger clone lies one base away.

Relative to germline, V is missing 6 bases and J is missing 7 bases, with 5 bases of the junction outside any gene match. The germline V gene gives CDR1 as SQVTM and CDR2 as ANQGSEA. From the cysteine through the phenylalanine, the CDR3 covers 13 amino acids. The entry retains the CDR3 DNA only, 39 bases that are in frame from base 1. The source material was stem cell memory CD4+ T cells from blood. Read against the paper, the sample's cell subset or site label means: stem cell-like memory CD4+ T cells. The TCR sequence derives from a woman in her 30s with type 1 diabetes. This receptor chain uses TRBV29-1 and TRBJ1-4; TRBD1 agrees with 10 junctional bases. The nucleotides are TGCAGCGTAGTTGGACAGGGGGGTGAAAAACTGTTTTTT. Its amino acids are CSVVGQGGEKLFF.